The clone carrying this T cell receptor (beta chain) was counted at least ten times. The sample originates from a study of T cells in Graves' hyperthyroidism and ophthalmopathy. Pregnant or lactating patients were excluded, as were those with uncontrolled infection or other autoimmune disease. J gave up 7 bases and V 5 bases, and 15 bases lay outside the gene matches. Germline CDR1 reads SGHTA; CDR2 reads FQGNSA. CDR3 length: 17 amino acids. Using RNA transcripts as the source, TCR beta CDR3 regions were amplified. The TCR CDR3 was amplified in a first-round RT-PCR using the HTBI primer set. TCRdb fed the multiplex PCR reads into MiXCR, producing one record per CDR3 protein. The sample has a few hundred thousand distinct CDR3 sequences, 14% seen once.

Input material: blood. The receptor was derived from a woman aged 25 to 45 with Graves' hyperthyroidism that later progressed to Graves' ophthalmopathy. The chain recombines TRBV7-2 with TRBJ2-1, with TRBD2 identical over 9 bases. Here the CDR3 DNA reads TGTGCCAGCAGCCCTTTCGGGGTAGCGGGAGTGGGTAATGAGCAGTTCTTC. It translates to CASSPFGVAGVGNEQFF.